Listed below are T cell receptor beta chains from one sample, sequenced in a study of beta chain features in type 1 diabetes. Generated by immunoSEQ multiplex PCR, the TCRdb table keeps only in-frame clones and is missing some. The repertoire includes 110,000 to 150,000 clones, 6.9% of them detected once, and 1.1% to 1.5% sits in the top ten. The sequenced sample consisted of central memory CD4+ T cells from blood. These receptors came from a woman in her thirties in good health. Both conserved end residues are trimmed from each CDR3.

13,TRBV18,ASSPNRGNNEKLF
12,TRBV7-9,ASSPGRDRETQY
13,TRBV2,ASSEILSGSHEQF
13,TRBV15,ATSRDRAPGNTIY
13,TRBV7-8,ASRQAGVDGHEQY
14,TRBV13,ASSLEQNGNTGELF
13,TRBV7-2,ASSLDSGRAREQF
10,TRBV27,ATIRGQETQY
12,TRBV30,AWSGASRRTEAF
12,TRBV28,ASSSGQGLGGYT
13,TRBV9,ASSQVIGSADTQY
12,TRBV7-2,ASSLGHSSYEQY
13,TRBV6-4,ASSPERTSTDTQY
11,TRBV7-2,ASSQDPGSGYT
13,TRBV19,ASSISIVGLYEQY
13,TRBV7-9,ASSLGTSGKERQY
12,TRBV4-2,ATNSGRGGDTQY
10,TRBV7-2,ASSTRTDTQY
11,TRBV30,AWAGGTNEKLF
10,TRBV28,ASRQVDYGYT
14,TRBV5-5,ASSFLAGDRTDTQY
11,TRBV25-1,ASTRQGRSEAF
8,TRBV29-1,SSGYNEQF
12,TRBV10-3,AIKRDLGQETQY
12,TRBV2,ASRMVGGRNEQF
11,TRBV29-1,SVSTGHGNTIY
13,TRBV6-1,ASSEVRADTGELF
13,TRBV2,ASSGNTGSRETQY